A single sample gave rise to the 5 T cell receptor beta chains below, sequenced in a study of blood T cell repertoires in COVID-19. The method was immunoSEQ multiplex PCR; TCRdb's version includes in-frame clones alone and lacks a portion of them. The sample has roughly 380,000 clones, approximately 81% seen once; the top ten hold about 3.6%. The material sequenced was peripheral blood. The receptors originated from a woman younger than 30 with acute or convalescent COVID-19.

This clone was counted a few times. The chain carries TRBV18 and TRBJ1-1, with 9 nucleotides matching TRBD1. The CDR3 is 17 amino acids. In germline, CDR1 is KGHSH, CDR2 LQKENI. V dropped 3 bases and J dropped 0; count of bases not matched to a gene: 8. The DNA for the CDR3 is TGTGCCAGCTCACCCGTCCCGGGACAGGGACTGAACACTGAAGCTTTCTTT. As protein: CASSPVPGQGLNTEAFF.

The chain carries TRBV6-5 and TRBJ1-2; D unclear. Germline V gives CDR1 MNHEY, CDR2 SVGAGI. This CDR3 region has 13 residues. Trimming pared 5 bases from V and 6 bases from J, leaving 13 bases between. CDR3 coding DNA: TGTGCCAGCAGTCCCCGAGGATTAAATGGCTACACCTTC. Translated: CASSPRGLNGYTF.

This chain connects TRBV5-1 to TRBJ1-2, with a weak D call TRBD1 (5 bases). The germline V gene encodes CDR1 SGHRS and CDR2 YFSETQ. Deletions cut 2 bases from V and 6 bases from J, with 14 bases between. There are 14 residues in the CDR3. This chain's CDR3 is CASSFGAGNDGYTF. The CDR3 DNA is TGCGCCAGCAGCTTTGGGGCAGGGAACGATGGCTACACCTTC.

The V gene is TRBV5-5, the J gene TRBJ2-2, with D maybe TRBD2 (5 bases). Trimming took off 1 base at V and 6 bases at J, with 10 bases between the two ends. The CDR3 covers 14 residues. CDR1 is SGHKS and CDR2 is YYEKEE in the germline V gene (reference sequence). This CDR3 is CASSLMRAPGELFF. Here the CDR3 DNA reads TGTGCCAGCAGCTTGATGCGGGCGCCCGGGGAGCTGTTTTTT.

The chain employs TRBV4-1 and TRBJ1-2; TRBD1 might be the D (6 bases). Germline assignment: CDR1 MGHRA and CDR2 YSYEKL. With 1 base removed from V and 4 bases from J, the gap between germline ends came to 13 bases. CDR3 length: 15 residues. DNA of the CDR3: TGCGCCAGCAGCCAAGTAGGGGGAGGGACCTATGGCTACACCTTC. This gives the protein CASSQVGGGTYGYTF.